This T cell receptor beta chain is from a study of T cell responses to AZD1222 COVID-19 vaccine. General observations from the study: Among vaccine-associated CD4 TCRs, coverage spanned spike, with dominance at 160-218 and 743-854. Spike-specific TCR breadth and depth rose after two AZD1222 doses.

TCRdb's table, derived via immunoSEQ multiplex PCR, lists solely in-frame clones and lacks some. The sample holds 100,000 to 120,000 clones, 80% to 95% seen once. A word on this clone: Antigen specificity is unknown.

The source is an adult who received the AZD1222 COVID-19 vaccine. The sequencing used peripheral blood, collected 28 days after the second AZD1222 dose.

CDR3 region: CASNNDRDEKLFF. The CDR3 nucleotides read TGTGCCAGTAACAACGACAGGGATGAAAAACTGTTTTTT. This chain links TRBV19 with TRBJ1-4, with 7 bases aligning to TRBD1. V trimming: 7 bases; J trimming: 6 bases; junction bases outside the gene matches: 5. The CDR3 runs to 13 residues. CDR1 LNHDA and CDR2 SQIVND come from the germline V gene (reference sequence).